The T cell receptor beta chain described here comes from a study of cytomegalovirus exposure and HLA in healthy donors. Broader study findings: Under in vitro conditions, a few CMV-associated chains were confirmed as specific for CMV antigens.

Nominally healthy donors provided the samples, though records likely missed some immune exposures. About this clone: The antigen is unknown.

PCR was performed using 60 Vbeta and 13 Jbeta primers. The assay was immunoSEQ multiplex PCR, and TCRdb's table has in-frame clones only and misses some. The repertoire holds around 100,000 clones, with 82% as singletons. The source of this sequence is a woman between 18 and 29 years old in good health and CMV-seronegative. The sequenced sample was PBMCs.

CDR3 bases: TGTGCCAAGGGACAGGGGGTCAATGAAAAACTGTTTTTT. Amino acids: CAKGQGVNEKLFF. The V call is TRBV2, the J call TRBJ1-4; 11 bases agree with TRBD1. J gave up 5 bases and V 10 bases, and 3 bases lay outside the gene matches. Germline assignment: CDR1 SNHLY and CDR2 FYNNEI. This CDR3 has 13 residues.